The rows below give T cell receptor beta chains drawn from one sample of a study of Graves' ophthalmopathy and Graves' hyperthyroidism. MiXCR, applied by TCRdb to the multiplex PCR reads, yields one record per CDR3 protein. The table records over 500,000 distinct CDR3 sequences, approximately 21% of them present only once. Sequenced material: peripheral blood. These receptor sequences come from a woman between 18 and 29 years old with stable Graves' hyperthyroidism. Some clones in this sample may be carry-over from other donors' samples. The CDR3 runs from the conserved cysteine through the conserved F or W. Fields, in order: J gene, clone size, V gene, D gene, CDR3 DNA, CDR3 protein. A D gene is named only where the DNA matches it firmly. Some rows mark clone size as missing; the rest say once, few, many or name a class of expanded clone.

TRBJ1-6 many TRBV2 - TGTGCCAGCCACGGGACGGGGAATTCACCCCTCCACTTT CASHGTGNSPLHF
TRBJ1-1 many TRBV6-5 - TGTGCCAGCAGTCCAAAATTGAACACTGAAGCTTTCTTT CASSPKLNTEAFF
TRBJ1-2 - TRBV15 TRBD1 TGTGCCACCAGCGACAGGGTGGGAGGCTACACCTTC CATSDRVGGYTF
TRBJ1-2 many TRBV6-1 - TGTGCCAGCAGTGTTCAGGTTGACTGTGGCTACACCTTC CASSVQVDCGYTF
TRBJ1-1 many TRBV20-1 TRBD1 TGCAGTGCCACGGACAGGCCTATGAACACTGAAGCTTTCTTT CSATDRPMNTEAFF
TRBJ1-1 many TRBV29-1 - TGCAGCGTTGAAGGCGGGGGAGAACTGTCGGGGACTGAAGCTTTCTTT CSVEGGGELSGTEAFF
TRBJ2-7 many TRBV5-1 TRBD2 TGCGCCAGCAGCCAAGTAGCGGGAGGGCGTTCTTACGAGCAGTACTTC CASSQVAGGRSYEQYF
TRBJ2-2 - TRBV4-2 TRBD2 TGTGCCAGCAGCCAAGAAAGGGCGGGAGGAACCGGGGAGCTGTTTTTT CASSQERAGGTGELFF
TRBJ1-5 many TRBV11-2 - TGTGCCAGCAGCTCCCAGCAGGGGAATCAGCCCCAGCATTTT CASSSQQGNQPQHF
TRBJ2-7 many TRBV2 TRBD1 TGTGCCAGCAGTGCACAGGGGGTTACCTACGAGCAGTACTTC CASSAQGVTYEQYF
TRBJ2-2 - TRBV12-3/TRBV12-4 - TGTGCCAGCAGTTTCTGGGCAGACGCCGGGGAGCTGTTTTTT CASSFWADAGELFF